The sequence of this T cell receptor (beta chain) was determined in a study of PD-1 blockade in classical Hodgkin lymphoma. The study, taken as a whole, reports: Patients were excluded if nivolumab began under 1 year after ASCT (the autologous transplant).

V lost 6 bases and J lost 8; bases outside the gene matches: 14. Germline assignment: CDR1 SGHVS and CDR2 FQNEAQ. The CDR3 spans 15 residues. The table came from immunoSEQ multiplex PCR; TCRdb's copy has only in-frame clones and leaves some out. Counted here are roughly 40,000 clones, roughly 90% occurring once; the ten biggest clones make up about a tenth. In the case of this clone: As yet, its antigen is unknown.

Every patient experienced relapse after autologous stem cell transplantation, and brentuximab vedotin exposure varied. This receptor was identified in a human donor with classical Hodgkin lymphoma. This rearrangement joins TRBV7-8 to TRBJ2-3; 7 nucleotides align to TRBD2. This specimen consisted of peripheral blood mononuclear cells (PBMCs), obtained at baseline. The CDR3 reads CASSVTTSASGTQYF. The CDR3 DNA reads as TGTGCCAGCAGTGTCACTACTAGCGCCAGCGGTACGCAGTATTTT.